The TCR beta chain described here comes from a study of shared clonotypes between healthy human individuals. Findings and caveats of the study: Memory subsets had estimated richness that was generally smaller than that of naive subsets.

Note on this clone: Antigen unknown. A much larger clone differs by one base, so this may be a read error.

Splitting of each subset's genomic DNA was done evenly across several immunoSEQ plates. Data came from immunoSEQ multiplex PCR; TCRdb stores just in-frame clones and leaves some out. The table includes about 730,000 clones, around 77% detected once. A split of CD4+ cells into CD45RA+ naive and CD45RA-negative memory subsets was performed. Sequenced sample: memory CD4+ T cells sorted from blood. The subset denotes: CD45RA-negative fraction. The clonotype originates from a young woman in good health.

Written as DNA, the CDR3 is TGTGCCAGCAGCTCGACTAGCGGGAGGGTAGATACGCAGTATTTT. This codes for CASSSTSGRVDTQYF. The chain links TRBV7-9 to TRBJ2-3, with 14 bases that match TRBD2. V shed 4 bases, J shed 5 bases, and the junction held 2 bases outside the gene matches. There are 15 residues in the CDR3. Germline CDR1 SEHNR, CDR2 FQNEAQ (reference sequence).